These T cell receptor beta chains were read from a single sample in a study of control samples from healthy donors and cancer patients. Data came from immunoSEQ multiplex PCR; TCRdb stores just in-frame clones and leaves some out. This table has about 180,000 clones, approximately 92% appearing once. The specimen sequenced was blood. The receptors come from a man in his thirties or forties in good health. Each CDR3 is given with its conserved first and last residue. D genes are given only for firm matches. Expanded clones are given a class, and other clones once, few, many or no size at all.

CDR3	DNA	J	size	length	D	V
CASSSPGRGAEAFF	TGTGCCAGCAGCTCCCCTGGGCGGGGGGCTGAAGCTTTCTTT	TRBJ1-1	once	14	.	TRBV7-9
CASSLFYEQYF	TGTGCCAGCAGTTTATTCTACGAGCAGTACTTC	TRBJ2-7	.	11	.	TRBV28
CASSPLDRAAQPQHF	TGTGCCAGCAGCCCACTCGACAGGGCAGCGCAGCCCCAGCATTTT	TRBJ1-5	.	15	TRBD1	TRBV28
CAWSTGWGEQYF	TGTGCCTGGAGTACGGGGTGGGGCGAGCAGTACTTC	TRBJ2-7	once	12	.	TRBV30
CASFQVRGGEAFF	TGTGCCAGCTTCCAGGTGAGGGGGGGTGAAGCTTTCTTT	TRBJ1-1	.	13	.	TRBV6-5
CASSLYAGADSNQPQHF	TGTGCCAGCAGCTTATATGCAGGGGCCGATAGCAATCAGCCCCAGCATTTT	TRBJ1-5	.	17	.	TRBV7-6
CASSPDSLSNQPQHF	TGTGCCAGCTCACCCGACAGCCTTAGCAATCAGCCCCAGCATTTT	TRBJ1-5	.	15	.	TRBV18
CAWSGLAGNEQFF	TGTGCCTGGAGTGGACTAGCGGGCAATGAGCAGTTCTTC	TRBJ2-1	few	13	TRBD2	TRBV30
CASSLEASGRLYEQYF	TGTGCCAGCAGCTTAGAGGCGAGCGGGAGGCTATACGAGCAGTACTTC	TRBJ2-7	once	16	TRBD2	TRBV11-2
CASSLGTGGTDTQYF	TGCGCCAGCAGCTTGGGGACAGGGGGCACAGATACGCAGTATTTT	TRBJ2-3	once	15	TRBD1	TRBV5-1